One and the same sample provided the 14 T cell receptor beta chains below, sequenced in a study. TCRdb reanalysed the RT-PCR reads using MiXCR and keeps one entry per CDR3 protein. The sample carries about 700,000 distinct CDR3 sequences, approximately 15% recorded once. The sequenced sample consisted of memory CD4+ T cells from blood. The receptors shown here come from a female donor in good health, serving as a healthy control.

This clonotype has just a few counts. The CDR3 nucleotides are TGTGCCAGCAGCTTAGCAGCAGGCGAGCAGTACTTC. It encodes CASSLAAGEQYF. The chain links TRBV7-2 to TRBJ2-7, with unresolved D. The V and J ends lost 0 bases and 6 bases respectively, with 6 bases between them. This CDR3 is built from 12 residues. The germline CDR1 and CDR2 sequences are SGHTA and FQGNSA.

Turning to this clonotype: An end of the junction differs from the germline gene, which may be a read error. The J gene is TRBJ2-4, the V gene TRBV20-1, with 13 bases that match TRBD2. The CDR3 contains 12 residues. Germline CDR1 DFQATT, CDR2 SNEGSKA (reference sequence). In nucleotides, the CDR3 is TGCAGTGCAACCGGGACTAGCGGGGCATGGGACTTC. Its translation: CSATGTSGAWDF.

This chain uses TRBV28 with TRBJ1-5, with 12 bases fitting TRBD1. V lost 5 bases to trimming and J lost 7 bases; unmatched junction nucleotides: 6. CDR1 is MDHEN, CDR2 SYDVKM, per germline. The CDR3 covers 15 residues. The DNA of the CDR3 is TGTGCCAGCAGTGGGGGACAGGGGGCATGGCAGCCCCAGCATTTT. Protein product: CASSGGQGAWQPQHF.

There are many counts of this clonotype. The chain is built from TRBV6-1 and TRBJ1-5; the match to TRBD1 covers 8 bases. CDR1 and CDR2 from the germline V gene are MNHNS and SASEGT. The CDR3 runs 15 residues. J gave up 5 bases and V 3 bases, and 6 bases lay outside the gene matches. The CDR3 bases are TGTGCCAGCAGTGATCAGGGGGCGAGGGATCAGCCCCAGCATTTT. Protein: CASSDQGARDQPQHF.

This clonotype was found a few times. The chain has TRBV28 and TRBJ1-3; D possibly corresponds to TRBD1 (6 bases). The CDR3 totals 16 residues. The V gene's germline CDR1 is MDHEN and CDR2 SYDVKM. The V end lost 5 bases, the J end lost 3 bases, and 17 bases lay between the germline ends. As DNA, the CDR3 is TGTGCCAGCAGTCCCCCCTTGGGGGGCAGTGGAAACACCATATATTTT. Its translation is CASSPPLGGSGNTIYF.

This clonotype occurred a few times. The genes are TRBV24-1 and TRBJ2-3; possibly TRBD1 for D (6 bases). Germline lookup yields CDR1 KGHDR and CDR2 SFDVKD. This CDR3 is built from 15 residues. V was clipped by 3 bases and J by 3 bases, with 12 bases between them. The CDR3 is CATSDDNRVTDTQYF. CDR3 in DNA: TGTGCCACCAGTGATGACAACAGGGTTACAGATACGCAGTATTTT.

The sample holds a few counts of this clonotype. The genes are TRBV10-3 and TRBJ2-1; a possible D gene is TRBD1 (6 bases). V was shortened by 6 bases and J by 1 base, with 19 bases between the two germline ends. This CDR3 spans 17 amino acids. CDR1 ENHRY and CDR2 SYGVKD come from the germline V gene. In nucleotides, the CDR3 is TGTGCCATCAGGAGCTCCGGGACAACAACATCCTACAATGAGCAGTTCTTC. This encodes CAIRSSGTTTSYNEQFF.

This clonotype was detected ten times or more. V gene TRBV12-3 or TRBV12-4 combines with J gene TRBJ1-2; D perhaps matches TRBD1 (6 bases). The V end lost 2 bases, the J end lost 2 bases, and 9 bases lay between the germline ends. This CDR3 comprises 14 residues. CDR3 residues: CASSLTGGNYGYTF. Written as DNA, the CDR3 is TGTGCCAGCAGTTTAACGGGGGGCAACTATGGCTACACCTTC.

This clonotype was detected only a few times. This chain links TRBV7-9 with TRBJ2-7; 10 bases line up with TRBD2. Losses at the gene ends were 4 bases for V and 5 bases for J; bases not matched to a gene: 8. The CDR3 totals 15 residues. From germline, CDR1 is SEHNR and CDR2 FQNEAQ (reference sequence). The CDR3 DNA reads TGTGCCAGCAGCTCCGAGCGGGAGGGCCTGCACGAGCAGTACTTC. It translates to CASSSEREGLHEQYF.

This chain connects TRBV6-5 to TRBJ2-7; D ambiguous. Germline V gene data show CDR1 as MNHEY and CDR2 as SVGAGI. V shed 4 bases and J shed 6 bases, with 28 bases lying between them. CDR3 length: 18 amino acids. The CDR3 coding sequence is TGTGCCAGCAGTTCCCCTAGTAAACCCGGTCCTAGAGCGAGCGAGCAGTACTTC. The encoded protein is CASSSPSKPGPRASEQYF.

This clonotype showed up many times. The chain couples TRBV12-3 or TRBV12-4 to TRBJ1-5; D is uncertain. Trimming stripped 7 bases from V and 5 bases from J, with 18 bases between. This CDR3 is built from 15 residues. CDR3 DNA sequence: TGTGCCAGCACTCCTTCCGGGATCCTTCATCAGCCCCAGCATTTT. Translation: CASTPSGILHQPQHF.

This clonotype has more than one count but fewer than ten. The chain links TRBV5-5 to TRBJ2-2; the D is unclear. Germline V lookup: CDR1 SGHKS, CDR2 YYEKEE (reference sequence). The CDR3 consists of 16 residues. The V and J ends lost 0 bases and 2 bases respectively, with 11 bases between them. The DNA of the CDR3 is TGTGCCAGCAGCTTGGGAGGTCCGCTCAACACCGGGGAGCTGTTTTTT. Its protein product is CASSLGGPLNTGELFF.

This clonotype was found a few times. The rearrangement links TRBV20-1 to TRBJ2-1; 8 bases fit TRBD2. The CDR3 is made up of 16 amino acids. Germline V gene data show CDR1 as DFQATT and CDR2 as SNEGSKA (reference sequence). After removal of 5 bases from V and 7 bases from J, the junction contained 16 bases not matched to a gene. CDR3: CSAAPFEAGARNEQFF. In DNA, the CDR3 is TGCAGTGCTGCCCCATTTGAAGCGGGAGCTAGGAATGAGCAGTTCTTC.

As DNA, the CDR3 is TGCGCCAGCAGCCAAGATGGGGGACCCCCTTGGCAGCCCCAGCATTTT. Amino acid sequence: CASSQDGGPPWQPQHF. The chain links TRBV4-3 to TRBJ1-5; D may be TRBD1 (5 bases). The CDR3 covers 16 residues. Looked up from germline, CDR1 is LGHNA and CDR2 is YSLEER. Between the trimmed V and J ends, which lost 0 bases and 7 bases, there was a span of 16 bases.